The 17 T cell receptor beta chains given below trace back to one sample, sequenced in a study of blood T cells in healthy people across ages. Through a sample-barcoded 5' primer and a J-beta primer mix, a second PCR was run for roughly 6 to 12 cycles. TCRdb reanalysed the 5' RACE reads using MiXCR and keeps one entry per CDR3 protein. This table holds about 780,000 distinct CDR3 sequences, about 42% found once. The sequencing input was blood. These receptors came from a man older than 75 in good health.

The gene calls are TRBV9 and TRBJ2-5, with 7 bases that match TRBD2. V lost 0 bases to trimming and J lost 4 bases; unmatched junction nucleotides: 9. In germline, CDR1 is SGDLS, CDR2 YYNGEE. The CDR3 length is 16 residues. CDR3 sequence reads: CASSVEGAGRGETQYF. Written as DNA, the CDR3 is TGTGCCAGCAGCGTAGAAGGAGCAGGGAGGGGAGAGACCCAGTACTTC. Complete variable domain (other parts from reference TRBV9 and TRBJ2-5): DSGVTQTPKHLITATGQRVTLRCSPRSGDLSVYWYQQSLDQGLQFLIQYYNGEERAKGNILERFSAQQFPDLHSELNLSSLELGDSALYFCASSVEGAGRGETQYFGPGTRLLVL.

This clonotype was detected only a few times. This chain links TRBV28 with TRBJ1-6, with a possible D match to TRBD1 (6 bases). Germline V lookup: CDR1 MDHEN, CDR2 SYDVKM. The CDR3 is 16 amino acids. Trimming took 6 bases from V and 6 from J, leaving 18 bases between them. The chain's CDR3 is CASRTPPPGANSPLHF. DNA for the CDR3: TGTGCCAGCAGGACGCCCCCGCCAGGGGCTAATTCACCCCTCCACTTT.

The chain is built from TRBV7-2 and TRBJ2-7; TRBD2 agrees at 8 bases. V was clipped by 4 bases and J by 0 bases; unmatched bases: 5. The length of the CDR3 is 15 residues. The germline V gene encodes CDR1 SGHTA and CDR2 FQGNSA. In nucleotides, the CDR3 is TGTGCCAGCAGCTCAGTTAGCGGGGCCTCCTACGAGCAGTACTTC. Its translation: CASSSVSGASYEQYF.

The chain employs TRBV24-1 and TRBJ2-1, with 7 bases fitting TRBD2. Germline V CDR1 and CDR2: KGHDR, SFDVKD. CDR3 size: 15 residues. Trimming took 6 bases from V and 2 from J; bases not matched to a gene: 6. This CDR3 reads CATSNAGEPYNEQFF. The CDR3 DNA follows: TGTGCCACCAGTAACGCGGGAGAACCCTACAATGAGCAGTTCTTC.

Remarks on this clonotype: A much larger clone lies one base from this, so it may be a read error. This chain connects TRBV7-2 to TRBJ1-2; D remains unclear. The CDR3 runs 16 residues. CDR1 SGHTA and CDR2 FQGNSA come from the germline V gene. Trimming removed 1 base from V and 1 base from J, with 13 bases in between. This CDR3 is CASSLDVGTYNYGYTF. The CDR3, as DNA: TGTGCCAGCAGCTTAGATGTCGGAACCTATAACTATGGCTACACCTTC.

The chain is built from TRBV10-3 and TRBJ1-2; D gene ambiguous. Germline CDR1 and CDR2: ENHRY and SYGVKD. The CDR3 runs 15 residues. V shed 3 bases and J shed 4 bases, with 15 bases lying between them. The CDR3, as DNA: TGTGCCATCAGTGATACGCGGAGGAATACCTATGGCTACACCTTC. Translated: CAISDTRRNTYGYTF.

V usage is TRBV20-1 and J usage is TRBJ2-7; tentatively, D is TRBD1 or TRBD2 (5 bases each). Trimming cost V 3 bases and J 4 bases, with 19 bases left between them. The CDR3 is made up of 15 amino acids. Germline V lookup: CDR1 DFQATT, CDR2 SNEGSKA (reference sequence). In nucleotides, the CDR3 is TGCAGTGCTAGTTTTTCAGGGCTAGCTTCGTACGAGCAGTACTTC. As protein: CSASFSGLASYEQYF.

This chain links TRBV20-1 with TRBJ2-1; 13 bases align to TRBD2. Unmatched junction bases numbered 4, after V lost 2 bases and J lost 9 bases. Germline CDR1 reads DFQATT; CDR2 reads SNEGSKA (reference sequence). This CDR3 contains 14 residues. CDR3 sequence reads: CSARTSGRAIEQFF. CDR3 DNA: TGCAGTGCTAGAACTAGCGGGAGGGCCATTGAGCAGTTCTTC.

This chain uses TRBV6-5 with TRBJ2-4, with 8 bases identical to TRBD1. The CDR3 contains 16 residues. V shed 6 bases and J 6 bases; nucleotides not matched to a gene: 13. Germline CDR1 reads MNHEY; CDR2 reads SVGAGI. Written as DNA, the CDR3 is TGTGCCAGCAGGCGTCCCGGGACAGGACCAGGAAACATTCAGTACTTC. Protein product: CASRRPGTGPGNIQYF.

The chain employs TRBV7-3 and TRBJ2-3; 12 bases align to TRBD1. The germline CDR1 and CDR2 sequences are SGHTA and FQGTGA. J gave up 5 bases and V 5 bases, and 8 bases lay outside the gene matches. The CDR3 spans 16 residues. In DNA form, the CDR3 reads TGTGCCAGCAGCCAAATGGGACAGGGGGCCGGAGATACGCAGTATTTT. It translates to CASSQMGQGAGDTQYF.

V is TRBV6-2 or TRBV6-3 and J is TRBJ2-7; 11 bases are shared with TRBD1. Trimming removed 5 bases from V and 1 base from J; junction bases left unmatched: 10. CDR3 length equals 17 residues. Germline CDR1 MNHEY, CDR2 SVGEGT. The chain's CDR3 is CASSLSAGTGGSYEQYF. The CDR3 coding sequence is TGTGCCAGCAGTCTGTCCGCAGGGACAGGGGGTTCCTACGAGCAGTACTTC.

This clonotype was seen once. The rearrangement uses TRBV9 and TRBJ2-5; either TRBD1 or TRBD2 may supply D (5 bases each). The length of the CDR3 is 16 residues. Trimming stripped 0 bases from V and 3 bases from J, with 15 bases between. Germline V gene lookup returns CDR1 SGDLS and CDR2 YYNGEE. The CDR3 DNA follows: TGTGCCAGCAGCGTAGGATCAGTCGGGACCAAAGAGACCCAGTACTTC. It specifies CASSVGSVGTKETQYF.

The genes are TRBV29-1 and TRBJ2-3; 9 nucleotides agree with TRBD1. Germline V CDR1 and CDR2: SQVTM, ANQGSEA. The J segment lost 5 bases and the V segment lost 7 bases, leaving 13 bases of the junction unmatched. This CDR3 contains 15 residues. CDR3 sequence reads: CSALPGQGRRDTQYF. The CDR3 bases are TGCAGCGCTCTCCCGGGACAGGGAAGAAGAGATACGCAGTATTTT.

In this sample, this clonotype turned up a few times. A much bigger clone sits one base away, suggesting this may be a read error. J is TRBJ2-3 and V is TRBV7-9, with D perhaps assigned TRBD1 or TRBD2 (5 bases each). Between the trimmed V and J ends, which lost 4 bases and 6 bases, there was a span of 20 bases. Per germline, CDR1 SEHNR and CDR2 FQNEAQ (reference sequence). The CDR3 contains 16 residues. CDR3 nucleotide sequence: TGTGCCAGCAGCTCCCGGGACGCCACGATTGTCGATACGCAGTATTTT. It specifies CASSSRDATIVDTQYF.

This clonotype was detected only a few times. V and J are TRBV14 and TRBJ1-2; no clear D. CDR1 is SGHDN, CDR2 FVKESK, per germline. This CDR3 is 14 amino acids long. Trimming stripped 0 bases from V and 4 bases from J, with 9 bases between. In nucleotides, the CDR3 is TGTGCCAGCAGCCAAGATAACAGCCTCTATGGCTACACCTTC. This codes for CASSQDNSLYGYTF.

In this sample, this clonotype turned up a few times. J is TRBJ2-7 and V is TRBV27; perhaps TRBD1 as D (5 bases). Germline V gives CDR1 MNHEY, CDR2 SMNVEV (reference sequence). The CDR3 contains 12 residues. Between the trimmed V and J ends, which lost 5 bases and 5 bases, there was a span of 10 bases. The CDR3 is CASSTRAHEQYF. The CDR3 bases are TGTGCCAGCAGTACCAGGGCCCACGAGCAGTACTTC.

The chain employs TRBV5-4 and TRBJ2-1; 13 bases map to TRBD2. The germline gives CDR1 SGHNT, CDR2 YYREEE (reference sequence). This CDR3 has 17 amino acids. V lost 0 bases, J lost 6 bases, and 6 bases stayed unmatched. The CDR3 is CASSLDGLAGAFNEQFF. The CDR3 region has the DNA TGTGCCAGCAGCTTGGACGGACTAGCGGGAGCGTTCAATGAGCAGTTCTTC.